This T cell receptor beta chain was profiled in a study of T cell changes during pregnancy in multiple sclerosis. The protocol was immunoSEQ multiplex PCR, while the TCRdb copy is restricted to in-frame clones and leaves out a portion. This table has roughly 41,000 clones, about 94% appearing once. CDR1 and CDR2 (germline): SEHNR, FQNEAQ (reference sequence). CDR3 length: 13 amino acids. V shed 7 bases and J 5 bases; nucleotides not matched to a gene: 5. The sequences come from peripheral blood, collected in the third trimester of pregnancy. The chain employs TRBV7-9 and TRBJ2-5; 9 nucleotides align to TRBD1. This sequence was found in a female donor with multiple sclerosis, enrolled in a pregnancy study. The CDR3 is CASMRGTGETQYF. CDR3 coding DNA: TGTGCCAGCATGAGGGGGACAGGGGAGACCCAGTACTTC.